These 27 T cell receptor beta chains were all obtained from the same sample, sequenced in a study of blood T cell repertoires in COVID-19 (TCRdb year 2020). To prepare the library, the immunoSEQ multiplex PCR assay was applied. TCRdb took over this immuneACCESS table, retaining in-frame rearrangements with V and J assigned. Such tables are incomplete; in checked studies, under half of the missing clones stem from an unresolved V gene, and the remainder is unexplained. For this sample there are about 220,000 clones; around 87% appear just once. The top ten hold roughly 3% of the sample. Source material: PBMCs or T cells enriched from blood (not recorded which). Receptors originate from a woman aged 18-30 years in a cohort exposed to, infected with or recovered from COVID-19 (not recorded which).

The chain uses TRBV27 and TRBJ1-1; possibly TRBD1 for D (5 bases). V was trimmed by 5 bases and J by 5 bases, leaving 18 bases between them. The CDR3 extends over 15 amino acids. Germline-derived CDR1 and CDR2 are MNHEY and SMNVEV (reference sequence). The CDR3 reads CASSPREGRRTEAFF. In DNA form, the CDR3 reads TGTGCCAGCAGTCCCCGGGAGGGGAGAAGAACTGAAGCTTTCTTT.

This clone was seen more than once but under ten times. The chain links TRBV6-5 to TRBJ1-3; no reliable D call. The V end lost 7 bases, the J end lost 0 bases, and 10 bases lay between the germline ends. CDR1 and CDR2 from the germline V gene are MNHEY and SVGAGI. The length of the CDR3 is 14 residues. CDR3 sequence reads: CASTIGDSGNTIYF. The CDR3 DNA sequence: TGTGCCAGCACCATCGGTGACTCTGGAAACACCATATATTTT.

This clone was counted once. The genes are TRBV7-9 and TRBJ2-1; 9 nucleotides match TRBD2. This CDR3 comprises 18 residues. From germline, CDR1 is SEHNR and CDR2 FQNEAQ (reference sequence). Trimming cost V 4 bases and J 0 bases; bases outside gene matches: 10. The CDR3 nucleotides are TGTGCCAGCAGCTCCCAGACTAGCGGCCCGGGCTCCTACAATGAGCAGTTCTTC. Translating it yields CASSSQTSGPGSYNEQFF.

The V and J genes are TRBV5-4 and TRBJ1-2; unclear D gene. V lost 4 bases and J lost 7, with 14 bases in between. This CDR3 comprises 13 residues. Germline values: CDR1 SGHNT, CDR2 YYREEE (reference sequence). This CDR3 is CASSRGAEGGYTF. CDR3 sequence (DNA): TGTGCCAGCAGCCGGGGTGCGGAGGGTGGCTACACCTTC.

This clone was observed a handful of times. V is TRBV7-9 and J is TRBJ2-1; TRBD2 matches at 11 bases. Germline assignment: CDR1 SEHNR and CDR2 FQNEAQ (reference sequence). The trim removed 3 bases at V and 2 bases at J, leaving 0 bases unmatched. This CDR3 has 15 residues. The chain's CDR3 is CASSFSGGAYNEQFF. Here the CDR3 DNA reads TGTGCCAGCAGCTTTAGCGGGGGGGCCTACAATGAGCAGTTCTTC.

This clone has only a few counts. The chain recombines TRBV28 with TRBJ1-6; D may be TRBD1 (5 bases). Germline V gives CDR1 MDHEN, CDR2 SYDVKM. V dropped 5 bases and J dropped 9 bases, with 17 bases sitting between them. The CDR3 extends over 15 amino acids. The CDR3 here is CASSRGDGDSSPLHF. In DNA, the CDR3 is TGTGCCAGCAGTAGGGGTGACGGTGACTCTTCACCCCTCCACTTT.

The chain has TRBV28 and TRBJ1-6; unclear D gene. The CDR3 has 12 amino acids. Germline V gives CDR1 MDHEN, CDR2 SYDVKM. V lost 6 bases, J lost 10 bases, and 10 bases lay in between. CDR3 sequence: CASSPSRSPLHF. CDR3 coding DNA: TGTGCCAGCAGCCCCTCGAGATCACCCCTCCACTTT.

The rearrangement uses TRBV5-4 and TRBJ2-3; no clear D. Per germline, CDR1 SGHNT and CDR2 YYREEE (reference sequence). Trimming cost V 2 bases and J 2 bases, with 9 bases left between them. The CDR3 spans 14 residues. CDR3 in DNA: TGTGCCAGCAGCTTCGAGGCTTCCACAGATACGCAGTATTTT. It codes for CASSFEASTDTQYF.

This chain links TRBV12-3 or TRBV12-4 with TRBJ1-5, with D unclear. The germline V and J ends were trimmed by 4 bases and 5 bases, with 9 bases remaining between them. This CDR3 contains 13 residues. This CDR3 reads CASSSAGDQPQHF. CDR3 DNA sequence: TGTGCCAGCAGTTCCGCCGGGGATCAGCCCCAGCATTTT.

The chain links TRBV18 to TRBJ1-1; possibly TRBD1 for D (5 bases). CDR3 length equals 13 residues. Trimming removed 5 bases at V and 3 bases at J, with 10 bases between. Germline-derived CDR1 and CDR2 are KGHSH and LQKENI. This CDR3 reads CASSGRADTEAFF. The CDR3 coding sequence is TGTGCCAGCTCAGGCAGGGCCGACACTGAAGCTTTCTTT. The variable domain in full, completed from reference TRBV18 and TRBJ1-1, reads NAGVMQNPRHLVRRRGQEARLRCSPMKGHSHVYWYRQLPEEGLKFMVYLQKENIIDESGMPKERFSAEFPKEGPSILRIQQVVRGDSAAYFCASSGRADTEAFFGQGTRLTVV.

The J gene is TRBJ2-3, the V gene TRBV7-2; perhaps TRBD2 as D (6 bases). V lost 5 bases, J lost 4 bases, and 13 bases lay in between. The CDR3 has 14 amino acids. From germline, CDR1 is SGHTA and CDR2 FQGNSA. CDR3 region: CASSPPGGADTQYF. The CDR3 nucleotides are TGTGCCAGCAGCCCACCCGGAGGGGCAGATACGCAGTATTTT.

The chain has TRBV5-1 and TRBJ2-3; 11 bases are shared with TRBD2. The CDR3 runs 16 residues. The ends lost 4 bases at V and 0 bases at J; junction bases unmatched: 4. The germline V gene encodes CDR1 SGHRS and CDR2 YFSETQ. CDR3 in amino acids: CASSTGLAGSTDTQYF. CDR3 nucleotides: TGCGCCAGCAGCACAGGACTAGCGGGCAGCACAGATACGCAGTATTTT. The whole variable domain, filled in from reference TRBV5-1 and TRBJ2-3, reads KAGVTQTPRYLIKTRGQQVTLSCSPISGHRSVSWYQQTPGQGLQFLFEYFSETQRNKGNFPGRFSGRQFSNSRSEMNVSTLELGDSALYLCASSTGLAGSTDTQYFGPGTRLTVL.

This CDR3 reads CASSFMDRGYTF. Written as DNA, the CDR3 is TGTGCCAGCAGTTTCATGGACAGAGGCTACACCTTC. The V gene is TRBV28, the J gene TRBJ1-2; a weak D match, TRBD1 (6 bases). Trimming took off 3 bases at V and 8 bases at J, with 10 bases between the two ends. This CDR3 is built from 12 residues. Germline CDR1 reads MDHEN; CDR2 reads SYDVKM.

This rearrangement joins TRBV5-4 to TRBJ2-3; 11 nucleotides line up with TRBD2. Germline V gene sequence: CDR1 SGHNT, CDR2 YYREEE (reference sequence). Trimming removed 4 bases from V and 6 bases from J; junction bases left unmatched: 7. The CDR3 runs 15 residues. CDR3 DNA sequence: TGTGCCAGCAGCCAACTAGCGGGAGAGTACGATACGCAGTATTTT. It specifies CASSQLAGEYDTQYF.

This clone came up a few times. This sequence joins TRBV7-9 and TRBJ2-3, with a weak D call TRBD2 (5 bases). Deletions cut 1 base from V and 0 bases from J, with 14 bases between. This CDR3 is 17 amino acids long. From germline, CDR1 is SEHNR and CDR2 FQNEAQ (reference sequence). The CDR3 DNA follows: TGTGCCAGCAGCTTAGTTCGAGCGGCCTATAGCACAGATACGCAGTATTTT. It codes for CASSLVRAAYSTDTQYF.

The chain carries TRBV15 and TRBJ2-3, with 13 positions matching TRBD2. The CDR3 loop spans 13 amino acids. Germline V gene lookup returns CDR1 LNHNV and CDR2 YYDKDF (reference sequence). The ends lost 9 bases at V and 5 bases at J; junction bases unmatched: 2. The CDR3 region is CATRTSGGDTQYF. CDR3 nucleotides: TGTGCCACTCGGACTAGCGGGGGAGATACGCAGTATTTT. Filled out from reference TRBV15 and TRBJ2-3, the complete variable domain reads DAMVIQNPRYQVTQFGKPVTLSCSQTLNHNVMYWYQQKSSQAPKLLFHYYDKDFNNEADTPDNFQSRRPNTSFCFLDIRSPGLGDTAMYLCATRTSGGDTQYFGPGTRLTVL.

The chain combines TRBV7-2 with TRBJ1-3; D uncertain. This CDR3 spans 14 amino acids. Trimming cost V 1 base and J 0 bases, with 4 bases left between them. Germline CDR1 and CDR2: SGHTA and FQGNSA. CDR3 bases: TGTGCCAGCAGCTTAGTTTACTCTGGAAACACCATATATTTT. This sequence encodes CASSLVYSGNTIYF.

This chain uses TRBV7-9 with TRBJ1-6; D possibly corresponds to TRBD1 (5 bases). This CDR3 comprises 16 residues. Germline CDR1 reads SEHNR; CDR2 reads FQNEAQ (reference sequence). V was pared by 1 base and J by 7 bases, with 14 bases between. CDR3 in DNA: TGTGCCAGCAGCTTAGGTTGGGACGGACTAAATTCACCCCTCCACTTT. It is translated as CASSLGWDGLNSPLHF.

The J gene is TRBJ1-5, the V gene TRBV10-2; TRBD1 matches 8 bases. V was clipped by 8 bases and J by 7 bases; unmatched bases: 10. The CDR3 spans 14 residues. CDR1 is WSHSY and CDR2 is SAAADI in the germline V gene. In DNA form, the CDR3 reads TGCGCCAGCCACCGACAGGGGACGAACCAGCCCCAGCATTTT. It translates to CASHRQGTNQPQHF.

The chain uses TRBV5-1 and TRBJ1-5, with 9 bases matching TRBD1. V lost 3 bases, J lost 6 bases, and 10 bases stayed unmatched. Germline-derived CDR1 and CDR2 are SGHRS and YFSETQ. The CDR3 sequence is 16 residues long. The CDR3 loop is CASSWGDRDAGQPQHF. Here the CDR3 DNA reads TGCGCCAGCAGCTGGGGGGACAGGGATGCAGGTCAGCCCCAGCATTTT.

This chain joins TRBV9 and TRBJ2-7; TRBD1 aligns across 7 bases. The CDR3 consists of 14 residues. Germline CDR1 SGDLS, CDR2 YYNGEE. V lost 1 base, J lost 4 bases, and 5 bases stayed unmatched. As DNA, the CDR3 is TGTGCCAGCAGCGTAAGTGGGACAGAGTACGAGCAGTACTTC. Its translation is CASSVSGTEYEQYF.

This clone is a singleton in its sample. The gene calls are TRBV6-6 and TRBJ2-2, with D possibly being TRBD1 (6 bases). V was shortened by 2 bases and J by 7 bases, with 14 bases between the two germline ends. The CDR3 has 15 residues. The germline CDR1 and CDR2 sequences are MNHNY and SVGAGI (reference sequence). The CDR3 coding sequence is TGTGCCAGCAGTTACCCGGACCCAGGGGTCGGGGAGCTGTTTTTT. Encoded protein: CASSYPDPGVGELFF.

The chain joins TRBV11-2 to TRBJ2-1; D unresolved. This CDR3 is built from 15 residues. Germline CDR1 and CDR2: SGHAT and FQNNGV. Trimming pared 2 bases from V and 0 bases from J, leaving 8 bases between. The CDR3 is CASSLSPDSYNEQFF. The CDR3 coding sequence is TGTGCCAGCAGCTTAAGTCCAGACTCCTACAATGAGCAGTTCTTC.

This clone was detected a few times. CDR3 DNA sequence: TGTGCCAGCAGCGCCCGGACAGGCACTAACTATGGCTACACCTTC. Amino acid sequence: CASSARTGTNYGYTF. V and J are TRBV11-2 and TRBJ1-2; 7 positions agree with TRBD1. The CDR3 spans 15 residues. Losses at the gene ends were 5 bases for V and 0 bases for J; bases not matched to a gene: 6. CDR1 SGHAT and CDR2 FQNNGV come from the germline V gene.

Only one count was recorded for this clone. V is TRBV27 and J is TRBJ2-2, with D possibly being TRBD2 (5 bases). The germline V gene encodes CDR1 MNHEY and CDR2 SMNVEV (reference sequence). With 10 bases removed from V and 5 bases from J, the gap between germline ends came to 14 bases. The CDR3 length is 13 residues. The CDR3 DNA reads as TGTGCCACCGCTTACCGGGGAACCGGGGAGCTGTTTTTT. Amino acid sequence: CATAYRGTGELFF.

The J gene is TRBJ1-3, the V gene TRBV6-2 or TRBV6-3, with D uncertain. The CDR3 sequence is 15 residues long. V lost 4 bases and J lost 2, with 12 bases in between. Germline V gene sequence: CDR1 MNHEY, CDR2 SVGEGT. In nucleotides, the CDR3 is TGTGCCAGCAGTTGGGAGGGCGGCCCTGGAAACACCATATATTTT. Translated, it gives CASSWEGGPGNTIYF.

This clone was seen only a few times. The gene calls are TRBV3-1 (or the pseudogene TRBV3-2) and TRBJ2-1, with 11 bases lining up with TRBD2. Unmatched junction bases numbered 7, after V lost 3 bases and J lost 3 bases. The CDR3 contains 17 residues. In germline, CDR1 is LGHDT, CDR2 YNNKEL (reference sequence). The CDR3 protein is CASSQPRGTSGYNEQFF. As DNA, the CDR3 is TGTGCCAGCAGCCAGCCCCGGGGGACTAGCGGCTACAATGAGCAGTTCTTC.